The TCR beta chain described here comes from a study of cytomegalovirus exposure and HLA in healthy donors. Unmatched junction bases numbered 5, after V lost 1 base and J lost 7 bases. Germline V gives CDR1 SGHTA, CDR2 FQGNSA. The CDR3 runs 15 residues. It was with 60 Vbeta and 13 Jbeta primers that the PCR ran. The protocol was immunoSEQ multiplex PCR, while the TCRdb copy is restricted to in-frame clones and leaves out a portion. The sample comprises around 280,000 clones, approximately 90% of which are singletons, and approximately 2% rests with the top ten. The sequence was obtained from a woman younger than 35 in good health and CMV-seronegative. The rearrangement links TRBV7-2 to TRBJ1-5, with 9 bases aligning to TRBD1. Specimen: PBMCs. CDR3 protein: CASSLGDRDFQPQHF. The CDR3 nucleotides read TGTGCCAGCAGCTTAGGGGACAGGGACTTCCAGCCCCAGCATTTT.